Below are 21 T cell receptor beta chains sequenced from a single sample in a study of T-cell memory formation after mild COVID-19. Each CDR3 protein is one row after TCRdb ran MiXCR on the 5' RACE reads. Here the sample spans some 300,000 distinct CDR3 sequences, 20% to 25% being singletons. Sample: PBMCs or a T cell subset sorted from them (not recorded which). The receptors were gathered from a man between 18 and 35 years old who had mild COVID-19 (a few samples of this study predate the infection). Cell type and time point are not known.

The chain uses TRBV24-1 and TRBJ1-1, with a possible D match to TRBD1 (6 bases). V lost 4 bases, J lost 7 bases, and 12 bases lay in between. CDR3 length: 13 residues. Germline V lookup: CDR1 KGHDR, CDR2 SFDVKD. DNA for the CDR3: TGTGCCACCAGTGACCCGGACAGACTTGAAGCTTTCTTT. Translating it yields CATSDPDRLEAFF.

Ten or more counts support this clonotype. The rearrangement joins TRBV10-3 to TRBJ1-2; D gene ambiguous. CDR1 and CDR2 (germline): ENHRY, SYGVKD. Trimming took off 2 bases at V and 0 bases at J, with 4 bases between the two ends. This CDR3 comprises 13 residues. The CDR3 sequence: CAISEGANYGYTF. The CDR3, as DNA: TGTGCCATCAGTGAGGGGGCTAACTATGGCTACACCTTC.

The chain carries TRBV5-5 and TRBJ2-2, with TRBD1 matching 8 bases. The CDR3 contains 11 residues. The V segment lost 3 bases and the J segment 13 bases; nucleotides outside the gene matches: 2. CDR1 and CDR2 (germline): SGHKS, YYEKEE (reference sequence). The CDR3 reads CASSSDRGLFF. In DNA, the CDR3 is TGTGCCAGCAGCTCCGACAGGGGGCTGTTTTTT.

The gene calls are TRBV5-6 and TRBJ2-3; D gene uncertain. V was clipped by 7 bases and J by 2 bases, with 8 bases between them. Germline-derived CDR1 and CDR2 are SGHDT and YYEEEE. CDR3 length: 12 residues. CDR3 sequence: CASGRLTDTQYF. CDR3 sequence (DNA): TGTGCCAGCGGACGACTCACAGATACGCAGTATTTT.

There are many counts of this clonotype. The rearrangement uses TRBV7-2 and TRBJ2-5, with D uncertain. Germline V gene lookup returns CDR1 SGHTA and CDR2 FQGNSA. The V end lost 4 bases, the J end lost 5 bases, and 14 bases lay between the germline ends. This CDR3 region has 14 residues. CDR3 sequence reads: CASSSDVVSETQYF. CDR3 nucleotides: TGTGCCAGCAGCTCGGATGTGGTTTCGGAGACCCAGTACTTC.

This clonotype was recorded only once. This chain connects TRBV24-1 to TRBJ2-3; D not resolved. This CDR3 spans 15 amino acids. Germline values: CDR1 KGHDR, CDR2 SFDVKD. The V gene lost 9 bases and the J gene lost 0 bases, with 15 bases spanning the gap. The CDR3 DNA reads TGTGCCACCGAGAATTGGGAAACTAGCACAGATACGCAGTATTTT. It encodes CATENWETSTDTQYF.

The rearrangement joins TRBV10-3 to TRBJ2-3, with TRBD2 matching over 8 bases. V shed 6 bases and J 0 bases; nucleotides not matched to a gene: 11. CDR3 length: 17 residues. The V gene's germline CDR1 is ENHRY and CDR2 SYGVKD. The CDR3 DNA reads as TGTGCCATCAGCGCCGGGCGGGGGGTACATAGCACAGATACGCAGTATTTT. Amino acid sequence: CAISAGRGVHSTDTQYF.

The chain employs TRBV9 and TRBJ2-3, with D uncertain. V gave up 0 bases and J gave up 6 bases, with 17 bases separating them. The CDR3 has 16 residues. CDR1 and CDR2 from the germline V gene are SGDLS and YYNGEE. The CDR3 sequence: CASSVDGSGSVDTQYF. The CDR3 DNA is TGTGCCAGCAGCGTAGATGGTAGTGGTTCCGTGGATACGCAGTATTTT. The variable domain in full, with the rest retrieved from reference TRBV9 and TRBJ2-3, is DSGVTQTPKHLITATGQRVTLRCSPRSGDLSVYWYQQSLDQGLQFLIQYYNGEERAKGNILERFSAQQFPDLHSELNLSSLELGDSALYFCASSVDGSGSVDTQYFGPGTRLTVL.

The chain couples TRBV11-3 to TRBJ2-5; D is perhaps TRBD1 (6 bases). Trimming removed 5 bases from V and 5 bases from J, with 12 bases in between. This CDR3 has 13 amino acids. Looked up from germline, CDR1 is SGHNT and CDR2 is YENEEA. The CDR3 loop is CASSTGSGETQYF. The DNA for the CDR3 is TGTGCCAGCAGCACAGGGTCGGGCGAGACCCAGTACTTC.

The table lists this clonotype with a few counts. CDR3 DNA sequence: TGTGCCAGCAGTCCCCCCCGTTCCTACAATGAGCAGTTCTTC. Encoded protein: CASSPPRSYNEQFF. The rearrangement joins TRBV12-3 or TRBV12-4 to TRBJ2-1; D is uncertain. This CDR3 region has 14 residues. The germline V and J ends were trimmed by 5 bases and 1 base, with 9 bases remaining between them.

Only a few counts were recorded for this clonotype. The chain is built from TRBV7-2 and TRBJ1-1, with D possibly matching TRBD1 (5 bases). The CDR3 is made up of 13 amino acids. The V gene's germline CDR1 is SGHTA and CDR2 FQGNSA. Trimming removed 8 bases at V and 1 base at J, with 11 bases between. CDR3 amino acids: CASRGNQNTEAFF. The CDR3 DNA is TGTGCCAGCCGGGGGAATCAGAACACTGAAGCTTTCTTT.

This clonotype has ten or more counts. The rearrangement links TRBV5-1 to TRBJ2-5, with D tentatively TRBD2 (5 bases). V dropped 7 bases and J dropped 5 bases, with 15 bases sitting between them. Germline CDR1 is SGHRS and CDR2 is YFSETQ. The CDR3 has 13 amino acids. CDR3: CASLADGMETQYF. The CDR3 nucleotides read TGCGCCAGCTTGGCGGACGGGATGGAGACCCAGTACTTC. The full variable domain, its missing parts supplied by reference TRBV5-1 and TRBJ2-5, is KAGVTQTPRYLIKTRGQQVTLSCSPISGHRSVSWYQQTPGQGLQFLFEYFSETQRNKGNFPGRFSGRQFSNSRSEMNVSTLELGDSALYLCASLADGMETQYFGPGTRLLVL.

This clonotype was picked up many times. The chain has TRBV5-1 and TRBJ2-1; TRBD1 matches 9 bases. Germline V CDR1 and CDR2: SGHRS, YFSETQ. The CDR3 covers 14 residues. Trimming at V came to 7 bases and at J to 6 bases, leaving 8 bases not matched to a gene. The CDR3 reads CASQQGAEGNEQFF. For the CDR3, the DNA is TGCGCCAGCCAACAGGGGGCTGAGGGCAATGAGCAGTTCTTC.

The CDR3 coding sequence is TGCGCCAGCAGCCAGTGGACAGGGTCCGGGGGTTCACCCCTCCACTTT. It is translated as CASSQWTGSGGSPLHF. J is TRBJ1-6 and V is TRBV4-1; 8 bases map to TRBD1. CDR3 length: 16 amino acids. V lost 3 bases to trimming and J lost 9 bases; unmatched junction nucleotides: 10. The germline V gene encodes CDR1 MGHRA and CDR2 YSYEKL.

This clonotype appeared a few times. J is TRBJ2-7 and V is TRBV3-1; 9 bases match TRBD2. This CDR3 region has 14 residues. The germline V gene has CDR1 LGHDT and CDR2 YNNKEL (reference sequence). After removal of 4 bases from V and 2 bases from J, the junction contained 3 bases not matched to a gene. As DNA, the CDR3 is TGTGCCAGCAGCCCGCGGGGGGGGCCCTACGAGCAGTACTTC. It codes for CASSPRGGPYEQYF.

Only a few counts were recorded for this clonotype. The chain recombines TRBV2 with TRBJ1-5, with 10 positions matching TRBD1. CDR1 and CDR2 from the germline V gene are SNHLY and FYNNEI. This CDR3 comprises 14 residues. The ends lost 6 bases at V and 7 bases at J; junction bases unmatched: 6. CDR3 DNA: TGTGCCAGCAGAGACGACAGGGGGCAACAGCCCCAGCATTTT. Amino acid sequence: CASRDDRGQQPQHF.

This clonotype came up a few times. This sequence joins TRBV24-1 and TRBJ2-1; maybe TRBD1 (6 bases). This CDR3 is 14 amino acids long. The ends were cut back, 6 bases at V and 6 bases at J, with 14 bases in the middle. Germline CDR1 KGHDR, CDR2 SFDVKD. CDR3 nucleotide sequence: TGTGCCACCAGTAGGCAGGGGTCTCCCAATGAGCAGTTCTTC. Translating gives CATSRQGSPNEQFF.

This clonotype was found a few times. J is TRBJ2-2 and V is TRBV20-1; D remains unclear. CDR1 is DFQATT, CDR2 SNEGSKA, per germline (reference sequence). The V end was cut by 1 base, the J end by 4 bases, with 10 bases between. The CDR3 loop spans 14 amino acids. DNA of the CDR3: TGCAGTGCTAGAGCCAGGAAGCCCACCGGGGAGCTGTTTTTT. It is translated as CSARARKPTGELFF.

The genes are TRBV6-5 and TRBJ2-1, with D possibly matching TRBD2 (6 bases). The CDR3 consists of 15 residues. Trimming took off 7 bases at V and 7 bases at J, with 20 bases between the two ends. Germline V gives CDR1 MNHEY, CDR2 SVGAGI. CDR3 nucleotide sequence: TGTGCCAGCACCCCCCCCTACTCCGGGGGAAATGAGCAGTTCTTC. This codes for CASTPPYSGGNEQFF.

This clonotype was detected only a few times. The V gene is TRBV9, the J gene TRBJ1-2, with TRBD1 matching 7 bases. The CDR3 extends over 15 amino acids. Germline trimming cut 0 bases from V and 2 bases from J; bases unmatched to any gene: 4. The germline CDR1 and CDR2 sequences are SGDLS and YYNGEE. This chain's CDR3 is CASSVDRGGNYGYTF. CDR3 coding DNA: TGTGCCAGCAGCGTAGACAGGGGAGGGAACTATGGCTACACCTTC.

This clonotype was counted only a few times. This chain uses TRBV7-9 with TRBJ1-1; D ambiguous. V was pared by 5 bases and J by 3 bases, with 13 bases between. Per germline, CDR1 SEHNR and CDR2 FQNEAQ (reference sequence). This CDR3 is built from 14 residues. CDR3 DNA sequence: TGTGCCAGCAGCCCTACCGCCGGTTACACTGAAGCTTTCTTT. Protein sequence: CASSPTAGYTEAFF.